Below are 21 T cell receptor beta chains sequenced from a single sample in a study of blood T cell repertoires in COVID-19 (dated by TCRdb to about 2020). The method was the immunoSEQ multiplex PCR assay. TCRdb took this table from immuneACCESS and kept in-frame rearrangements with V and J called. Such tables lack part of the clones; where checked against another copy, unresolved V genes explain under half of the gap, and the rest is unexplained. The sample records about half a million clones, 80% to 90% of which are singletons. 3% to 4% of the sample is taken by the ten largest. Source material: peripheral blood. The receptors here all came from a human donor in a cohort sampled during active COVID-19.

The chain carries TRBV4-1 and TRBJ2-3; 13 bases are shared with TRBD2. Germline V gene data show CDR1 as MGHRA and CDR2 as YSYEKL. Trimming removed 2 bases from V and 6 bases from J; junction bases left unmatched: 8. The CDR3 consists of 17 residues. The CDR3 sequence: CASSQPPRTSGSDTQYF. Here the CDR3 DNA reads TGCGCCAGCAGCCAACCACCCCGGACTAGCGGGAGCGATACGCAGTATTTT.

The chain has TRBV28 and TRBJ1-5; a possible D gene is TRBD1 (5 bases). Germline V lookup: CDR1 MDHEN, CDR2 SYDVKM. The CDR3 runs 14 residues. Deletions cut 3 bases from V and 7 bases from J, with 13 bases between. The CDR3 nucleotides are TGTGCCAGCAGTTTTGTGGCCGGGGGGCAGCCCCAGCATTTT. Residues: CASSFVAGGQPQHF.

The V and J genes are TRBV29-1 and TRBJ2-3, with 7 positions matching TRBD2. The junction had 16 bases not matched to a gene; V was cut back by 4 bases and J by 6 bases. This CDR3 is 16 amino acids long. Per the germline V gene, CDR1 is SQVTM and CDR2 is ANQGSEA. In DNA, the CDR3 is TGCAGCGTTGGGGGGGGAGGGATGATTTTTTTGGATACGCAGTATTTT. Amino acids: CSVGGGGMIFLDTQYF.

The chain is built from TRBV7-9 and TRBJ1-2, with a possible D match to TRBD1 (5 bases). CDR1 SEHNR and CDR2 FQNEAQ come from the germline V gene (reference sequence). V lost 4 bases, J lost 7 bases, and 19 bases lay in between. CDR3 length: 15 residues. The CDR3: CASSSRFEAGFGYTF. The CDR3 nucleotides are TGTGCCAGCAGCTCCCGGTTCGAGGCAGGGTTTGGCTACACCTTC.

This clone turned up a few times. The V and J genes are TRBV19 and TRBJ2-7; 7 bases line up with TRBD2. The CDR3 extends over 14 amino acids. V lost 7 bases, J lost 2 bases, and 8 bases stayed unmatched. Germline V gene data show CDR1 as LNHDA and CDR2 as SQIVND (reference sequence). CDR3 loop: CASTPRAGAYEQYF. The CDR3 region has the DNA TGTGCCAGTACCCCTCGGGCGGGAGCCTACGAGCAGTACTTC. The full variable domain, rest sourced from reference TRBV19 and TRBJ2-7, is DGGITQSPKYLFRKEGQNVTLSCEQNLNHDAMYWYRQDPGQGLRLIYYSQIVNDFQKGDIAEGYSVSREKKESFPLTVTSAQKNPTAFYLCASTPRAGAYEQYFGPGTRLTVT.

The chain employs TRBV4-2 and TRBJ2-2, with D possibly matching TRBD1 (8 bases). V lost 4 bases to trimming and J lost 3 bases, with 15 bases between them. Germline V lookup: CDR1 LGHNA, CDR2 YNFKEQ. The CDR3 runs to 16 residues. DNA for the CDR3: TGTGCCAGCAGCCCCCGGACAGGGAGGGACACCGGGGAGCTGTTTTTT. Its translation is CASSPRTGRDTGELFF.

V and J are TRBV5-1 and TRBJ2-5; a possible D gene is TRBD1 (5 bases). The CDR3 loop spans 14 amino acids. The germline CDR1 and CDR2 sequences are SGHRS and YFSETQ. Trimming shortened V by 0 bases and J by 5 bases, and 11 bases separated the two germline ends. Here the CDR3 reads CASSLVQGKETQYF. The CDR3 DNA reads TGCGCCAGCAGCTTGGTTCAGGGAAAGGAGACCCAGTACTTC.

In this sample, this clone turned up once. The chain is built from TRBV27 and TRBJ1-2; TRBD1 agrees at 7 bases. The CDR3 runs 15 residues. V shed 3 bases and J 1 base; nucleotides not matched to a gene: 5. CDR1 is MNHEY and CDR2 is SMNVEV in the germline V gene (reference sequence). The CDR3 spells CASSLAGQVNYGYTF. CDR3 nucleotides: TGTGCCAGCAGTTTGGCCGGACAGGTTAACTATGGCTACACCTTC.

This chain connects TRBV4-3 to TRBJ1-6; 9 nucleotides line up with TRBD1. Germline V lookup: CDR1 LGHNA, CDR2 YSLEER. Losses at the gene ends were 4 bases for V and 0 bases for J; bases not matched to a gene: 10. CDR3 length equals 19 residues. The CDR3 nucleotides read TGCGCCAGCAGCCGGAGAAGGACAGGGGAAAACTCCTATAATTCACCCCTCCACTTT. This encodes CASSRRRTGENSYNSPLHF.

CDR3 residues: CASTRNGNTGELFF. The CDR3 DNA follows: TGTGCCAGCACTAGGAACGGGAACACCGGGGAGCTGTTTTTT. The chain combines TRBV2 with TRBJ2-2; D uncertain. CDR3 length: 14 residues. Trimming removed 7 bases at V and 1 base at J, with 10 bases between. Germline CDR1 SNHLY, CDR2 FYNNEI.

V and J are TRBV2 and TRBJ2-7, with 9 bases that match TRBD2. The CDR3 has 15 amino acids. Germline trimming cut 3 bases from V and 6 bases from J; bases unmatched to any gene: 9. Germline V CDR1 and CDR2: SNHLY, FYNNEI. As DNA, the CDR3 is TGTGCCAGCAGTGAGTCGAGGGCTAGCGGGACCGAGCAGTACTTC. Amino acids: CASSESRASGTEQYF.

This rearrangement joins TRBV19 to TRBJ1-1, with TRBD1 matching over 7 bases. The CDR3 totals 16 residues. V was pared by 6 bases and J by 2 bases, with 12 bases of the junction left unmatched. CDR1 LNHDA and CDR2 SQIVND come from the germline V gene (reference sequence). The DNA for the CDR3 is TGTGCCAGTAGCACACAGTGGGGGACAGTCAACACTGAAGCTTTCTTT. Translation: CASSTQWGTVNTEAFF.

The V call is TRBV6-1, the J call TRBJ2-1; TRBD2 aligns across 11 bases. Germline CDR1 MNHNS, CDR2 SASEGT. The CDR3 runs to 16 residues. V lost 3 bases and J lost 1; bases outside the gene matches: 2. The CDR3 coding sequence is TGTGCCAGCAGTGACTTAGCGGGAGGGTCCTACAATGAGCAGTTCTTC. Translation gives CASSDLAGGSYNEQFF.

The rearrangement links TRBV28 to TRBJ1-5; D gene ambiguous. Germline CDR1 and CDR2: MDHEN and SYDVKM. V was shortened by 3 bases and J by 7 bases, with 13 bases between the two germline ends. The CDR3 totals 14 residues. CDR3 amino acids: CASSFGSGKQPQHF. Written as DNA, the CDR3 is TGTGCCAGCAGTTTCGGGTCGGGTAAACAGCCCCAGCATTTT.

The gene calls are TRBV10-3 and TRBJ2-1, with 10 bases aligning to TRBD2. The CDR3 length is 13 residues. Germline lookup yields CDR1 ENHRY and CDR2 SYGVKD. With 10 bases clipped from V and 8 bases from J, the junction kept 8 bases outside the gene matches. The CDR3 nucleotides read TGTGCCACCCAAGCGGGAGGGCTGGATGAGCAGTTCTTC. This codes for CATQAGGLDEQFF.

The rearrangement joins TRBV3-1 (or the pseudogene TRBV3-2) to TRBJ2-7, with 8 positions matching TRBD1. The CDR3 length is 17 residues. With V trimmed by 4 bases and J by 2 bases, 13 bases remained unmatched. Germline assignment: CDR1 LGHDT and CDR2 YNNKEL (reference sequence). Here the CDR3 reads CASSPLGGQGDPYEQYF. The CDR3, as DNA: TGTGCCAGCAGCCCCCTAGGAGGACAGGGTGACCCCTACGAGCAGTACTTC.

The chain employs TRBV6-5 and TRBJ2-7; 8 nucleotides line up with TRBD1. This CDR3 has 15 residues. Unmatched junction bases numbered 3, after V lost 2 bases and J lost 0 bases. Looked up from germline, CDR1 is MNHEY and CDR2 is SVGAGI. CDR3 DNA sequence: TGTGCCAGCAGTTACGGGGACAGGACCTCCTACGAGCAGTACTTC. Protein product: CASSYGDRTSYEQYF.

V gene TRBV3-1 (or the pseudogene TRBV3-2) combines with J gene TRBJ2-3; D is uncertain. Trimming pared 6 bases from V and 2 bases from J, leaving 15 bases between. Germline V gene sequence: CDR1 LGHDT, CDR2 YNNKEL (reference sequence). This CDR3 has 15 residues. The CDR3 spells CASRPQKSNTDTQYF. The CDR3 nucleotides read TGTGCCAGCAGACCCCAGAAGTCCAACACAGATACGCAGTATTTT.

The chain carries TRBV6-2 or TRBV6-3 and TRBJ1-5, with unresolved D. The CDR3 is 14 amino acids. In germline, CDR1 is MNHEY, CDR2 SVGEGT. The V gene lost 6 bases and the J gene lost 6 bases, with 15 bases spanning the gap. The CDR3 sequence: CASSRNPPGQPQHF. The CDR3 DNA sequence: TGTGCCAGCAGCCGAAACCCCCCGGGTCAGCCCCAGCATTTT.

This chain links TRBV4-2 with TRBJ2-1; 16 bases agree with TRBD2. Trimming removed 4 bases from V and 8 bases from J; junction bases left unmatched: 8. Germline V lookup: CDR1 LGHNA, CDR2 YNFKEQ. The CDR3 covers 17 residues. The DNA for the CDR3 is TGTGCCAGCAGCCGATTGGGACTAGCGGGAGGGATGTATGAGCAGTTCTTC. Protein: CASSRLGLAGGMYEQFF.

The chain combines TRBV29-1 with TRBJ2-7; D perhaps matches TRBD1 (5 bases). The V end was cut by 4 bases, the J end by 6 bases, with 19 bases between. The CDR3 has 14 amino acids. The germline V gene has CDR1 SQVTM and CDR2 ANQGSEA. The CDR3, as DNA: TGCAGCGTTGGCCTTCCTCCAGGGCACGTCGAGCAGTACTTC. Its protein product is CSVGLPPGHVEQYF.